The 15 T cell receptor beta chains below all came from one sample that was sequenced in a study of response to subunit inactivated influenza vaccine. MiXCR, run by TCRdb on the RT-PCR reads, gives a single entry per CDR3 protein. Counted here are more than 450,000 distinct CDR3 sequences, approximately 10% occurring once; the ten biggest clones make up approximately 10%. The same data also contributed to another study, on T cells expressing NK-cell markers. Turning to that study: Making the TCR beta cDNA relied on 5'RACE template switching with UMIs.

The sequenced sample was PBMCs from blood, obtained on the day of vaccination. All receptors derive from a man over 45 who received an inactivated influenza vaccine.

The V call is TRBV11-2, the J call TRBJ2-1; D call uncertain. Trimming removed 4 bases at V and 5 bases at J, with 15 bases between. Germline V gene sequence: CDR1 SGHAT, CDR2 FQNNGV. The CDR3 extends over 15 amino acids. The CDR3 sequence: CASSSIRSGNNEQFF. CDR3 DNA: TGTGCCAGCAGCTCAATCCGCTCGGGTAACAATGAGCAGTTCTTC.

This clonotype was picked up many times. J is TRBJ2-2 and V is TRBV20-1; perhaps D is TRBD1 or TRBD2 (5 bases each). CDR3 length: 13 amino acids. V lost 6 bases to trimming and J lost 6 bases, with 14 bases between them. CDR1 DFQATT and CDR2 SNEGSKA come from the germline V gene (reference sequence). CDR3: CSAFGDGPGELFF. In nucleotides, the CDR3 is TGCAGTGCCTTCGGGGACGGGCCCGGGGAGCTGTTTTTT.

V and J are TRBV19 and TRBJ2-1, with unresolved D. Germline V lookup: CDR1 LNHDA, CDR2 SQIVND (reference sequence). Trimming pared 3 bases from V and 8 bases from J, leaving 8 bases between. This CDR3 region has 12 residues. CDR3 sequence reads: CASSMWADEQFF. DNA for the CDR3: TGTGCCAGTAGTATGTGGGCTGATGAGCAGTTCTTC.

Ten or more counts support this clonotype. The chain employs TRBV2 and TRBJ1-5; D not resolved. V was shortened by 3 bases and J by 7 bases, with 13 bases between the two germline ends. The germline gives CDR1 SNHLY, CDR2 FYNNEI. The CDR3 is made up of 14 amino acids. This CDR3 is CASSDELGNQPQHF. CDR3 sequence (DNA): TGTGCCAGCAGTGATGAGTTAGGGAACCAGCCCCAGCATTTT.

This clonotype was recorded a few times. The rearrangement joins TRBV21-1 to TRBJ2-7; the D segment call TRBD1 is taken from the table without a DNA check. TRBV21-1 has pseudogene status. The CDR3 spans 15 residues. CDR3 in amino acids: CASSKKSSGGYELYF. The CDR3 DNA is TGTGCCAGCAGCAAAAAGTCGTCAGGGGGCTACGAGCTGTACTTC.

This clonotype has ten or more counts. The gene calls are TRBV10-3 and TRBJ1-2; 7 bases agree with TRBD1. Germline V lookup: CDR1 ENHRY, CDR2 SYGVKD. The CDR3 is 13 amino acids. The V segment lost 4 bases and the J segment 3 bases; nucleotides outside the gene matches: 2. CDR3: CAISAGTDYGYTF. CDR3 bases: TGTGCCATCAGTGCCGGGACAGACTATGGCTACACCTTC.

This clonotype showed up just a few times. This chain connects TRBV27 to TRBJ2-7; D gene ambiguous. CDR3 length: 11 amino acids. Trimming left V 3 bases short and J 5 bases short, with 5 bases between. Germline values: CDR1 MNHEY, CDR2 SMNVEV (reference sequence). The CDR3 sequence: CASSFGHEQYF. The CDR3, as DNA: TGTGCCAGCAGTTTTGGGCACGAGCAGTACTTC.

This sequence joins TRBV5-1 and TRBJ2-7; no definite D call. This CDR3 region has 15 residues. V dropped 4 bases and J dropped 4 bases, with 18 bases sitting between them. The germline gives CDR1 SGHRS, CDR2 YFSETQ. The CDR3 coding sequence is TGCGCCAGCAGCCCGGCATCCGGAGAGATGTACGAGCAGTACTTC. It is translated as CASSPASGEMYEQYF.

In its sample, this clonotype was seen a few times. The chain carries TRBV12-3 or TRBV12-4 and TRBJ1-3; no clear D. The ends were cut back, 3 bases at V and 8 bases at J, with 17 bases in the middle. CDR3 length equals 15 residues. This chain's CDR3 is CASSFAGSREDTIYF. CDR3 coding DNA: TGTGCCAGCAGTTTCGCGGGCAGCCGAGAGGACACCATATATTTT.

The V and J genes are TRBV10-3 and TRBJ1-4; possibly TRBD1 for D (6 bases). With 0 bases removed from V and 8 bases from J, the gap between germline ends came to 10 bases. This CDR3 contains 14 residues. CDR1 and CDR2 from the germline V gene are ENHRY and SYGVKD. The CDR3 nucleotides read TGTGCCATCAGTGAGTCACAGGGTGGCGAAAAACTGTTTTTT. Amino acids: CAISESQGGEKLFF.

Only a few counts were recorded for this clonotype. V is TRBV12-3 or TRBV12-4 and J is TRBJ2-1, with TRBD2 as a possible D gene (5 bases). The CDR3 length is 12 residues. With 5 bases removed from V and 8 bases from J, the gap between germline ends came to 10 bases. The CDR3 sequence is CASSGTRDEQFF. In DNA form, the CDR3 reads TGTGCCAGCAGTGGCACTAGGGATGAGCAGTTCTTC.

This clonotype was counted a few times. The chain links TRBV10-1 to TRBJ1-1; 7 nucleotides match TRBD1. V gave up 2 bases and J gave up 7 bases; unmatched junction bases: 4. CDR1 and CDR2 (germline): WNHNN, SYGVQD (reference sequence). This CDR3 spans 13 amino acids. CDR3 region: CASSELAGGEAFF. The CDR3 bases are TGCGCCAGCAGTGAGCTAGCAGGGGGTGAAGCTTTCTTT.

This clonotype appeared a few times. CDR3 sequence: CASNSQGITDTQYF. The CDR3 DNA is TGTGCCAGCAATTCGCAGGGGATCACAGATACGCAGTATTTT. This rearrangement joins TRBV2 to TRBJ2-3, with D possibly TRBD1 on 6 matching bases. This CDR3 spans 14 amino acids. The germline V gene has CDR1 SNHLY and CDR2 FYNNEI. V was shortened by 7 bases and J by 2 bases, with 13 bases between the two germline ends. Full variable domain (missing parts from reference TRBV2 and TRBJ2-3): EPEVTQTPSHQVTQMGQEVILRCVPISNHLYFYWYRQILGQKVEFLVSFYNNEISEKSEIFDDQFSVERPDGSNFTLKIRSTKLEDSAMYFCASNSQGITDTQYFGPGTRLTVL.

This clonotype has just a few counts. The rearrangement links TRBV10-3 to TRBJ2-2, with TRBD1 identical over 7 bases. Germline V gene data show CDR1 as ENHRY and CDR2 as SYGVKD. The CDR3 sequence is 11 residues long. J gave up 13 bases and V 9 bases, and 8 bases lay outside the gene matches. The CDR3 DNA sequence: TGTGCCATTTTAACAGGGGACAGGCTGTTTTTT. The encoded protein is CAILTGDRLFF.

This clonotype occurred a few times. The rearrangement joins TRBV6-1 to TRBJ2-3, with D hard to call. Germline CDR1 MNHNS, CDR2 SASEGT. The CDR3 totals 16 residues. V lost 0 bases, J lost 0 bases, and 10 bases lay in between. In DNA, the CDR3 is TGTGCCAGCAGTGAAGCGCTACGGCCTAGCACAGATACGCAGTATTTT. Amino acid sequence: CASSEALRPSTDTQYF.